Listed below are T cell receptor beta chains from one sample, sequenced in a study of OX40 agonist ivuxolimab in advanced cancers. Generated by immunoSEQ multiplex PCR, the TCRdb table keeps only in-frame clones and is missing some. The sample holds some 30,000 clones, roughly 71% seen once. The specimen comprised CD4+ or CD8+ T cells sorted from blood, sampled in a trial of the OX40 agonist ivuxolimab. These receptors all stem from an adult with an advanced solid tumor such as melanoma, head and neck, liver or kidney cancer. Each CDR3 is given with its conserved first and last residue. Each record gives: CDR3 protein, CDR3 DNA, V gene, D gene, J gene, clone size. The D gene is left open where the match is weak. A row's size may be missing; if present it is once, few, many or a size class.

CDR3aa: CASSVAGSGGPYEQYF
CDR3nt: TGTGCCAGCAGCGTAGCGGGTAGCGGGGGGCCTTACGAGCAGTACTTC
v_gene: TRBV9
d_gene: TRBD2
j_gene: TRBJ2-7
abundance: NA

CDR3aa: CASSESGTNTDTQYF
CDR3nt: TGTGCCAGCAGTGAATCAGGGACTAACACAGATACGCAGTATTTT
v_gene: TRBV25-1
d_gene: TRBD2
j_gene: TRBJ2-3
abundance: NA

CDR3aa: CASSLEGQGAHGYTF
CDR3nt: TGCGCCAGCAGCTTGGAGGGACAGGGGGCCCATGGCTACACCTTC
v_gene: TRBV5-1
d_gene: TRBD1
j_gene: TRBJ1-2
abundance: few

CDR3aa: CATSRDWTSNEQFF
CDR3nt: TGTGCCACCAGCAGAGATTGGACTTCAAATGAGCAGTTCTTC
v_gene: TRBV15
d_gene: NA
j_gene: TRBJ2-1
abundance: NA

CDR3aa: CASSQMTSGANVLTF
CDR3nt: TGTGCCAGCAGCCAAATGACATCTGGGGCCAACGTCCTGACTTTC
v_gene: TRBV4-2
d_gene: NA
j_gene: TRBJ2-6
abundance: NA

CDR3aa: CAWSVSLARGRLFF
CDR3nt: TGTGCCTGGAGTGTATCACTAGCCCGCGGGAGGCTGTTTTTT
v_gene: TRBV30
d_gene: NA
j_gene: TRBJ1-4
abundance: NA

CDR3aa: CASSFGLTDGYTF
CDR3nt: TGTGCCAGCAGTTTCGGACTAACCGATGGCTACACCTTC
v_gene: TRBV6-6
d_gene: NA
j_gene: TRBJ1-2
abundance: NA

CDR3aa: CASSSWRGQGAMPTF
CDR3nt: TGTGCCAGCAGCTCCTGGCGGGGGCAGGGGGCGATGCCCACCTTC
v_gene: TRBV9
d_gene: TRBD1
j_gene: TRBJ1-2
abundance: NA

CDR3aa: CATSLAGAGDTQYF
CDR3nt: TGTGCCACAAGCCTAGCGGGGGCGGGAGATACGCAGTATTTT
v_gene: TRBV10-3
d_gene: TRBD2
j_gene: TRBJ2-3
abundance: few

CDR3aa: CAWSVGPTYGYTF
CDR3nt: TGTGCCTGGAGTGTAGGACCGACATACGGCTACACCTTC
v_gene: TRBV30
d_gene: NA
j_gene: TRBJ1-2
abundance: NA

CDR3aa: CASRTAGGAYNEQFF
CDR3nt: TGTGCCAGCAGAACAGCGGGGGGGGCCTACAATGAGCAGTTCTTC
v_gene: TRBV6-6
d_gene: TRBD2
j_gene: TRBJ2-1
abundance: once

CDR3aa: CASSQDGTTNEKLFF
CDR3nt: TGTGCCAGCAGTCAAGACGGAACAACTAATGAAAAACTGTTTTTT
v_gene: TRBV2
d_gene: NA
j_gene: TRBJ1-4
abundance: NA

CDR3aa: CASSREDRGFNHGYTF
CDR3nt: TGCGCCAGCAGCCGAGAGGATAGAGGGTTTAATCATGGCTACACCTTC
v_gene: TRBV4-1
d_gene: NA
j_gene: TRBJ1-2
abundance: NA

CDR3aa: CASSWSGYSNQPQHF
CDR3nt: TGTGCCAGTAGTTGGAGCGGATATAGCAATCAGCCCCAGCATTTT
v_gene: TRBV19
d_gene: NA
j_gene: TRBJ1-5
abundance: NA

CDR3aa: CAIRLEDNRYEQYF
CDR3nt: TGTGCCATCAGGCTCGAGGATAACAGGTACGAGCAGTACTTC
v_gene: TRBV10-3
d_gene: NA
j_gene: TRBJ2-7
abundance: NA

CDR3aa: CASSLDRGYEQYF
CDR3nt: TGTGCCAGCAGCTTAGATCGGGGCTACGAGCAGTACTTC
v_gene: TRBV11-3
d_gene: NA
j_gene: TRBJ2-7
abundance: NA

CDR3aa: CASSARDGGTEAFF
CDR3nt: TGCGCCAGCAGCGCCAGGGATGGGGGCACTGAAGCTTTCTTT
v_gene: TRBV5-1
d_gene: NA
j_gene: TRBJ1-1
abundance: few

CDR3aa: CASSLKDGPYEQYF
CDR3nt: TGTGCCAGCAGCCTTAAGGACGGCCCCTACGAGCAGTACTTC
v_gene: TRBV7-8
d_gene: NA
j_gene: TRBJ2-7
abundance: NA

CDR3aa: CSVSLSGNTIYF
CDR3nt: TGCAGCGTTTCCTTGTCTGGAAACACCATATATTTT
v_gene: TRBV29-1
d_gene: NA
j_gene: TRBJ1-3
abundance: NA

CDR3aa: CASSQAGTGTGYTF
CDR3nt: TGTGCCAGCAGCCAAGCCGGGACAGGGACTGGCTACACCTTC
v_gene: TRBV4-2
d_gene: TRBD1
j_gene: TRBJ1-2
abundance: once

CDR3aa: CASSVLGANEQYF
CDR3nt: TGTGCCAGCAGCGTATTAGGGGCGAACGAGCAGTACTTC
v_gene: TRBV9
d_gene: NA
j_gene: TRBJ2-7
abundance: few

CDR3aa: CASSLRDRNTEAFF
CDR3nt: TGTGCCAGCAGCTTAAGGGATAGGAACACTGAAGCTTTCTTT
v_gene: TRBV7-8
d_gene: NA
j_gene: TRBJ1-1
abundance: NA

CDR3aa: CASSQAGRGELFF
CDR3nt: TGTGCCAGCAGTCAGGCGGGGAGGGGGGAGCTGTTTTTT
v_gene: TRBV6-5
d_gene: NA
j_gene: TRBJ2-2
abundance: NA

CDR3aa: CASSAREQGGFYGYTF
CDR3nt: TGTGCCAGCAGTGCTCGGGAACAGGGTGGATTCTATGGCTACACCTTC
v_gene: TRBV25-1
d_gene: NA
j_gene: TRBJ1-2
abundance: few

CDR3aa: CASSSPATGIAFF
CDR3nt: TGTGCCAGCAGCTCCCCTGCGACAGGAATTGCTTTCTTT
v_gene: TRBV6-1
d_gene: NA
j_gene: TRBJ1-1
abundance: few

CDR3aa: CASSFWGASGELFF
CDR3nt: TGTGCCAGCAGCTTTTGGGGGGCCTCCGGGGAGCTGTTTTTT
v_gene: TRBV7-9
d_gene: NA
j_gene: TRBJ2-2
abundance: NA